The next 5 T cell receptor beta chains were all read from a single sample in a study of blood T cell repertoires in COVID-19. Assay: immunoSEQ multiplex PCR; the TCRdb copy retains only in-frame clones and omits some. Among about 140,000 clones listed, roughly four fifths were seen once. Sequenced material: PBMCs or T cells enriched from blood (not recorded which). These receptors came from a woman between 50 and 59 years old with acute COVID-19.

V gene TRBV4-3 combines with J gene TRBJ2-5; TRBD2 aligns across 10 bases. This CDR3 comprises 15 residues. J was trimmed by 4 bases and V by 4 bases; bases with no gene match: 6. The germline CDR1 and CDR2 sequences are LGHNA and YSLEER. The CDR3 region is CASSPGLAQGETQYF. The DNA for the CDR3 is TGCGCCAGCAGCCCGGGACTAGCGCAAGGAGAGACCCAGTACTTC.

The chain employs TRBV7-9 and TRBJ2-4; possible D gene TRBD2, 5 bases. V lost 5 bases, J lost 7 bases, and 15 bases lay in between. Looked up from germline, CDR1 is SEHNR and CDR2 is FQNEAQ (reference sequence). This CDR3 spans 14 amino acids. The CDR3 is CASSPDRGMNIQYF. Here the CDR3 DNA reads TGTGCCAGCAGCCCGGATCGGGGAATGAACATTCAGTACTTC.

This clone was counted once. The chain couples TRBV9 to TRBJ2-3, with 10 bases lining up with TRBD2. Trimming at V came to 4 bases and at J to 1 base, leaving 6 bases not matched to a gene. Germline V gene data show CDR1 as SGDLS and CDR2 as YYNGEE. CDR3 length: 16 amino acids. CDR3 in DNA: TGTGCCAGCAGCCCTCACCTAGCGGGGGGCACAGATACGCAGTATTTT. As protein: CASSPHLAGGTDTQYF.

V usage is TRBV11-2 and J usage is TRBJ1-1; 7 nucleotides agree with TRBD1. The V and J ends lost 4 bases and 6 bases, in that order; junction bases with no gene match: 2. Germline values: CDR1 SGHAT, CDR2 FQNNGV. The CDR3 is 12 residues long. CDR3 DNA: TGTGCCAGCAGCTCTACAGGGGCTGAAGCTTTCTTT. Translating gives CASSSTGAEAFF.

J is TRBJ1-4 and V is TRBV7-2; 8 bases match TRBD1. The CDR3 loop spans 16 amino acids. V lost 8 bases, J lost 7 bases, and 15 bases stayed unmatched. Germline V gene sequence: CDR1 SGHTA, CDR2 FQGNSA. The CDR3 region is CASALLPQGAGEKLFF. The CDR3 DNA sequence: TGTGCCAGCGCCCTACTACCCCAGGGGGCAGGTGAAAAACTGTTTTTT.